The clone carrying this T cell receptor beta chain occurred many times. No antigen is known for it. This specimen comes from a study of T cells in Graves' hyperthyroidism and ophthalmopathy. What was amplified from RNA transcripts were TCR beta CDR3 regions. HTBI primers drove first-round RT-PCR of the TCR CDR3. TCRdb itself ran the multiplex PCR reads through MiXCR, one entry per CDR3 protein. The sample carries 650,000 to 800,000 distinct CDR3 sequences, roughly 46% recorded once. Study-wide points: In validation, the model predicted ophthalmopathy. These predictions came a median roughly 6.5 months before onset. Most expanded thyroid clonotypes above 0.001 recurred in blood. Ophthalmopathy could be told apart from stable hyperthyroidism with a 13 V-J model.

Diagnostic decisions used clinical symptoms, serum thyroxine and TRAb, thyroid ultrasound and orbital computed tomography. The CDR3 consists of 13 residues. V was shortened by 5 bases and J by 4 bases, with 11 bases between the two germline ends. Per germline, CDR1 LNHDA and CDR2 SQIVND (reference sequence). This TCR came from an adult man with Graves' disease, either hyperthyroidism or ophthalmopathy (not recorded which). V gene TRBV19 combines with J gene TRBJ1-2, with D perhaps TRBD1 (6 bases). The material sequenced was peripheral blood or thyroid tissue (not recorded which). The CDR3 spells CASSPDSIYGYTF. CDR3 coding DNA: TGTGCCAGTAGTCCGGACAGCATCTATGGCTACACCTTC.